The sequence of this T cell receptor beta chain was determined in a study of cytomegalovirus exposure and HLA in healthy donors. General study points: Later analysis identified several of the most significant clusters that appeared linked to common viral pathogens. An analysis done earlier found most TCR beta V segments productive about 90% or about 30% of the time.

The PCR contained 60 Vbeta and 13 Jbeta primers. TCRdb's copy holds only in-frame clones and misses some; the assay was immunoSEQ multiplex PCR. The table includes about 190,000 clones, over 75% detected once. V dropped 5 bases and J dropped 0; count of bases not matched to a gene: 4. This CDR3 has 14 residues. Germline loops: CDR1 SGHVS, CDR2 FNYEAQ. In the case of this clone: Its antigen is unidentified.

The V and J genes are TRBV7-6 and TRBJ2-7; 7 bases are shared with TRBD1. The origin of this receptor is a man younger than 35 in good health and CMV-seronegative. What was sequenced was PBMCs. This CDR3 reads CASSEDRYSYEQYF. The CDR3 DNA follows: TGTGCCAGCAGCGAGGACAGGTACTCCTACGAGCAGTACTTC.